Sequencing of this T cell receptor (beta chain) was carried out in a study of long-term antiretroviral therapy in people with HIV. Study-wide points: Blood dates from the mid-2000s to the late 2010s, possibly under older ART regimens.

About this clone itself: Antigen: not known.

Researchers report immunoSEQ v3.0 was run at survey level. The repertoire was sequenced with immunoSEQ multiplex PCR; TCRdb's copy has only in-frame clones and lacks some. The data show roughly 28,000 clones, roughly nine tenths seen once. Germline-derived CDR1 and CDR2 are GTSNPN and SVGIG (reference sequence). The CDR3 has 16 amino acids. Trimming pared 3 bases from V and 1 base from J, leaving 16 bases between. The material sequenced was unsorted PBMCs, taken 3.1 years after starting antiretroviral therapy. The chain recombines TRBV30 with TRBJ1-5, with a possible D match to TRBD1 (6 bases). The TCR was taken from a man between 18 and 29 years old with HIV. CDR3 loop: CAWRDGLRGSNQPQHF. The CDR3 DNA follows: TGTGCCTGGAGGGACGGATTGAGGGGGAGCAATCAGCCCCAGCATTTT.